This T cell receptor (beta chain) is drawn from a study of control samples from healthy donors and cancer patients (dated by TCRdb to about 2020). Receptor amplification or capture employed the immunoSEQ multiplex PCR assay. Not all clones reach the TCRdb copy of this immuneACCESS table, which keeps in-frame sequences only. Checked studies attribute under half of the gap to unresolved V genes and leave the rest unexplained. This sample lists 160,000 or so clones; around 90% were detected once. The top ten constitute 0.68% of the sample. Regarding this clone: What antigen it recognizes has not been identified. No base-level quality is on record; no much larger clone is a single base apart.

The CDR3 runs 11 amino acids, cysteine and phenylalanine included. Only the CDR3 DNA stays, 33 bases, in frame from base 1. For CDR1 and CDR2, the germline V gene (reference sequence) lists DFQATT and SNEGSKA. V drops 3 bases and J drops 8 bases, leaving 8 bases in between. This sequence originates from a woman aged 25 to 39 in good health. Here the chain combines TRBV20-1 and TRBJ2-1; the D gene lacks a confident call. Sequencing was performed on blood. The CDR3 protein: CSASPKYEQFF. The DNA reads TGCAGTGCTAGCCCGAAGTATGAGCAGTTCTTC.